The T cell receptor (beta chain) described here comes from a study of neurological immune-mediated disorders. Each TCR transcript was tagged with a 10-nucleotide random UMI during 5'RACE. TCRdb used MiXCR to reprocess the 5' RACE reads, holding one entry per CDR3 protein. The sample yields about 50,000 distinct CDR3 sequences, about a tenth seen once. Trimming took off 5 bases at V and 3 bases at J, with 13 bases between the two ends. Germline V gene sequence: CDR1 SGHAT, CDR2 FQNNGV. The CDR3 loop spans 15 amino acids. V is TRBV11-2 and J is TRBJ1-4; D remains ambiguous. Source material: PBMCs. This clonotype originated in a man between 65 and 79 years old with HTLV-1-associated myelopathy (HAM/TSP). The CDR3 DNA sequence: TGTGCCAGCAGCCCTGCTGGGCGATCTAATGAAAAACTGTTTTTT. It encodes CASSPAGRSNEKLFF.